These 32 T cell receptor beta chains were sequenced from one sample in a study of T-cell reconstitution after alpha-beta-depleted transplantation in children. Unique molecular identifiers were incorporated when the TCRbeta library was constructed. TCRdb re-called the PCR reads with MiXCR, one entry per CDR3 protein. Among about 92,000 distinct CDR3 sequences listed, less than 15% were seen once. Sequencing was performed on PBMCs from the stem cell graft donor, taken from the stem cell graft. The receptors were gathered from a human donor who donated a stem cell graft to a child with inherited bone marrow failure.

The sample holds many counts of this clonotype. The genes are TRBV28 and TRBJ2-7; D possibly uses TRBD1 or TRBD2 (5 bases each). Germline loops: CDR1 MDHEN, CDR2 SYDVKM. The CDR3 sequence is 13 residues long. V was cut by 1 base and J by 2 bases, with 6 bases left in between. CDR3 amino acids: CASSLLGAYEQYF. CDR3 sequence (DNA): TGTGCCAGCAGTTTATTGGGGGCCTACGAGCAGTACTTC.

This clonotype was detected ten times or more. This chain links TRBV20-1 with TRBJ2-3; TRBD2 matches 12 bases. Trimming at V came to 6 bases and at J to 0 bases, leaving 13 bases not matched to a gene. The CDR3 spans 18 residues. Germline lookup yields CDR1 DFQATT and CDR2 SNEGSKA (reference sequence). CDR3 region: CSAVSSGGDRLSTDTQYF. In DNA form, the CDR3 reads TGCAGTGCCGTCTCTAGCGGGGGGGACAGACTGAGCACAGATACGCAGTATTTT.

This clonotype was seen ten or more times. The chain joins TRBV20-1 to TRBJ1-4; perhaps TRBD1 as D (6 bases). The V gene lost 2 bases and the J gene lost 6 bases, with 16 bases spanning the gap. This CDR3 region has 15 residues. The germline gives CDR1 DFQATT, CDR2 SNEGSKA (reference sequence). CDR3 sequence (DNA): TGCAGTGCTAGACTACAGGGAAGGGTAGATGAAAAACTGTTTTTT. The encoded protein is CSARLQGRVDEKLFF.

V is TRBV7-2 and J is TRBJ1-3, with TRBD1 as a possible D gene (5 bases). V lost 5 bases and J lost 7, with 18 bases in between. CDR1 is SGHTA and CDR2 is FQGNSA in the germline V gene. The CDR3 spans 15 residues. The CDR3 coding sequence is TGTGCCAGCAGCCAAGACAGAGGGAGAGAGAACACCATATATTTT. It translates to CASSQDRGRENTIYF. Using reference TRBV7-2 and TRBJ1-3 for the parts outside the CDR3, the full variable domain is GAGVSQSPSNKVTEKGKDVELRCDPISGHTALYWYRQSLGQGLEFLIYFQGNSAPDKSGLPSDRFSAERTGGSVSTLTIQRTQQEDSAVYLCASSQDRGRENTIYFGEGSWLTVV.

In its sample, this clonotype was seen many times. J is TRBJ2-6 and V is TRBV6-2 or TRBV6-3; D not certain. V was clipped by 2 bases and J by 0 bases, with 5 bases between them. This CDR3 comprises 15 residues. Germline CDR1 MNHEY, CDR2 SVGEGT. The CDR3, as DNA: TGTGCCAGCAGTTACGTCCCCTCTGGGGCCAACGTCCTGACTTTC. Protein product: CASSYVPSGANVLTF.

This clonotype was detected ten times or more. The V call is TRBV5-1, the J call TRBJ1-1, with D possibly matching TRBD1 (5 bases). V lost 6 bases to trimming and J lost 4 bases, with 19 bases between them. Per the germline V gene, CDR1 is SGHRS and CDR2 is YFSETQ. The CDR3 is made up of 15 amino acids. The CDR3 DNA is TGCGCCAGCACAGACCTCAGGGCCCCTGGCACTGAAGCTTTCTTT. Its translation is CASTDLRAPGTEAFF.

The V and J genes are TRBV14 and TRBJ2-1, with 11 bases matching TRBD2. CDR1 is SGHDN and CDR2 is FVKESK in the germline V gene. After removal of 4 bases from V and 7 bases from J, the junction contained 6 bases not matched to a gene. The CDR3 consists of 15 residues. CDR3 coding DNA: TGTGCCAGCAGCCCCGGGACTAGCGGATTAAATGAGCAGTTCTTC. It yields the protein CASSPGTSGLNEQFF.

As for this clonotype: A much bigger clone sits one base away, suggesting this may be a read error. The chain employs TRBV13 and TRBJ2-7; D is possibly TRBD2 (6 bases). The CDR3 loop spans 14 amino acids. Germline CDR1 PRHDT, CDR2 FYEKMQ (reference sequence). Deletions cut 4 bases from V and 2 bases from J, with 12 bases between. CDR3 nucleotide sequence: TGTGCCAGCAGCTCCTGGGGGGTTCCCTACGAGCAGTACGTC. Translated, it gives CASSSWGVPYEQYV.

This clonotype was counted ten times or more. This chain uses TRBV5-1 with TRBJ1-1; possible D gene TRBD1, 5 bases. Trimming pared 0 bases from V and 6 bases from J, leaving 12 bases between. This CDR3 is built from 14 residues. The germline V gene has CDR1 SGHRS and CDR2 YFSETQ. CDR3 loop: CASSLVSGGAEAFF. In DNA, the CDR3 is TGCGCCAGCAGCTTGGTGTCGGGGGGGGCTGAAGCTTTCTTT.

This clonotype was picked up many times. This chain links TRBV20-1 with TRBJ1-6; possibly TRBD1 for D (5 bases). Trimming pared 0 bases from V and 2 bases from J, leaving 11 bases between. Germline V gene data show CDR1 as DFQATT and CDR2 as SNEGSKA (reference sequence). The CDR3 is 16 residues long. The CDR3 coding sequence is TGCAGTGCTAGAGATGGAGGACAAGCCTATAATTCACCCCTCCACTTT. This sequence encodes CSARDGGQAYNSPLHF.

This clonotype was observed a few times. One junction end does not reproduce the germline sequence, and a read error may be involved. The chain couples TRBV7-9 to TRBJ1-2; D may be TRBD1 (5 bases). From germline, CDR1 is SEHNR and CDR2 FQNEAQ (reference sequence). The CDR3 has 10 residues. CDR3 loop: CASSPIWGYF. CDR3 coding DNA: TGTGCCAGCAGCCCTATATGGGGGTACTTC.

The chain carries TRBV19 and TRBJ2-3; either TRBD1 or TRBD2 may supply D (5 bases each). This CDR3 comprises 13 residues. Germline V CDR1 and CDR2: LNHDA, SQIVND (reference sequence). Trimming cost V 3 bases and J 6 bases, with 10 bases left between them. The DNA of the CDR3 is TGTGCCAGTAGTATGAGGGGTGGGGATACGCAGTATTTT. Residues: CASSMRGGDTQYF.

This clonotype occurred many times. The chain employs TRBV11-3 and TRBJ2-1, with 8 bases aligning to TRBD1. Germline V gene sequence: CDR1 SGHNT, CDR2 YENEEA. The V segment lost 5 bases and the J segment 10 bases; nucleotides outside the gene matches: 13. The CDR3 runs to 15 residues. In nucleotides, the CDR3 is TGTGCCAGCAGCCTCAGCCAGGGGGCCCCAGGGGAGCAGTTCTTC. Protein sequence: CASSLSQGAPGEQFF.

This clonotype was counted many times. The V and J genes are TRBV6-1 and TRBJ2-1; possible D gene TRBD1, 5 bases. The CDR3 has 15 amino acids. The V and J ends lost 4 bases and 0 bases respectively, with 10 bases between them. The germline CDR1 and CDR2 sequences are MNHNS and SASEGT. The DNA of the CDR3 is TGTGCCAGCAGTGCACACAGGAGCTCCTACAATGAGCAGTTCTTC. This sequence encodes CASSAHRSSYNEQFF.

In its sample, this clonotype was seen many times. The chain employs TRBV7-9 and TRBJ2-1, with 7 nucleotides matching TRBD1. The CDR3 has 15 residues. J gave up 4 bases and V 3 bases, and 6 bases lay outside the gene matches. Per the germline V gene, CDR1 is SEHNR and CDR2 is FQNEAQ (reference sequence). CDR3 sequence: CASSFWTGLYNEQFF. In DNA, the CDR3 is TGTGCCAGCAGCTTTTGGACAGGACTTTACAATGAGCAGTTCTTC.

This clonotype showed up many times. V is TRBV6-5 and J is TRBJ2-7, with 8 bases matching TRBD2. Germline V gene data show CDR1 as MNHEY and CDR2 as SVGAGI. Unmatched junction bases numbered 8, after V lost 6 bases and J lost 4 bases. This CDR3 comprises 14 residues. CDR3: CASSRQAGGYEQYF. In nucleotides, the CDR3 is TGTGCCAGCAGCCGACAGGCGGGAGGATACGAGCAGTACTTC.

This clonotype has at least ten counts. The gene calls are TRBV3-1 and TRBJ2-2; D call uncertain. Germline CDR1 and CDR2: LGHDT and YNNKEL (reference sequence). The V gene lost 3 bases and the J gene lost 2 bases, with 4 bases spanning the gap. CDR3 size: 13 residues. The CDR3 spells CASSQSNTGELFF. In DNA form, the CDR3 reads TGTGCCAGCAGCCAGAGTAACACCGGGGAGCTGTTTTTT.

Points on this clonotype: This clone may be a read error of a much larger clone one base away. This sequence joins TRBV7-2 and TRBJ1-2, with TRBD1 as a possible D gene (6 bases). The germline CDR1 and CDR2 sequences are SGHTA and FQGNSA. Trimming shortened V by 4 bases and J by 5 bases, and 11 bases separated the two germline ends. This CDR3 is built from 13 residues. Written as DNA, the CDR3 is TGTGCCAGCAGCTCTCAGACAGGATATGGCTACACCTTC. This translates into CASSSQTGYGYTF. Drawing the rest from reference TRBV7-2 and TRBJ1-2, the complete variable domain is GAGVSQSPSNKVTEKGKDVELRCDPISGHTALYWYRQSLGQGLEFLIYFQGNSAPDKSGLPSDRFSAERTGGSVSTLTIQRTQQEDSAVYLCASSSQTGYGYTFGSGTRLTVV.

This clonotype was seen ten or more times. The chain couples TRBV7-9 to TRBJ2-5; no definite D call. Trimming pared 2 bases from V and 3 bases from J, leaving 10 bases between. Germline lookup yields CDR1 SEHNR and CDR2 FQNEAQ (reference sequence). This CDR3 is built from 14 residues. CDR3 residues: CASSLSGGKETQYF. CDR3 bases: TGTGCCAGCAGCTTATCCGGCGGAAAAGAGACCCAGTACTTC.

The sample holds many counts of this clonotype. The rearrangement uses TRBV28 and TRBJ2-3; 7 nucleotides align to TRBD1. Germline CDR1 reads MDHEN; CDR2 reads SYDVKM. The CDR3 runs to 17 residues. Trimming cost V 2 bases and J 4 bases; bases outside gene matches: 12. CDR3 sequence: CASSLPEGQGESDTQYF. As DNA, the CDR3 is TGTGCCAGCAGTTTACCGGAAGGGCAGGGGGAATCAGATACGCAGTATTTT.

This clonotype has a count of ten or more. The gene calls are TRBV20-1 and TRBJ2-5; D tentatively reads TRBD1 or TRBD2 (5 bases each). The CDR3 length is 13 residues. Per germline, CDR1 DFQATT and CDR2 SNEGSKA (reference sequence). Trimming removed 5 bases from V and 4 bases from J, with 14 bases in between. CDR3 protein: CSAVFGARETQYF. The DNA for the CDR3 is TGCAGTGCTGTGTTCGGGGCTCGAGAGACCCAGTACTTC.

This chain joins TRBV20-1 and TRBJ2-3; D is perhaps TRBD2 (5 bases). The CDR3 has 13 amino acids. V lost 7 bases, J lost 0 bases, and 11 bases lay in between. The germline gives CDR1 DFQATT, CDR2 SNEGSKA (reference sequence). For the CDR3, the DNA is TGCAGTGTCCCGGCTAGCAGCACAGATACGCAGTATTTT. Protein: CSVPASSTDTQYF.

As DNA, the CDR3 is TGTGCCAGCAGCACGCGAGCCTACGAGCAGTACTTC. This codes for CASSTRAYEQYF. The chain combines TRBV25-1 with TRBJ2-7, with D hard to call. From germline, CDR1 is MGHDK and CDR2 SYGVNS. The CDR3 has 12 residues. Trimming took off 6 bases at V and 2 bases at J, with 8 bases between the two ends.

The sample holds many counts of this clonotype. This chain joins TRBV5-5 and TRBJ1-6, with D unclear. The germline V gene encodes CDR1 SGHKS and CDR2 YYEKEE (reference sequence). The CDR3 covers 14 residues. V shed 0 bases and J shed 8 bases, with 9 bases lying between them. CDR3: CASSLAGSYSPLHF. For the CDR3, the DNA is TGTGCCAGCAGCTTGGCCGGCTCCTATTCACCCCTCCACTTT.

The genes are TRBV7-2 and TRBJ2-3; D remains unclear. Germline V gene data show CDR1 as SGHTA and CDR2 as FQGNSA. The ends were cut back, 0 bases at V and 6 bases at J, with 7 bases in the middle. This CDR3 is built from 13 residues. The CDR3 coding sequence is TGTGCCAGCAGCTTAGCGGGAATGGATACGCAGTATTTT. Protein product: CASSLAGMDTQYF. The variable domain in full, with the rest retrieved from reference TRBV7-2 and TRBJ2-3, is GAGVSQSPSNKVTEKGKDVELRCDPISGHTALYWYRQSLGQGLEFLIYFQGNSAPDKSGLPSDRFSAERTGGSVSTLTIQRTQQEDSAVYLCASSLAGMDTQYFGPGTRLTVL.

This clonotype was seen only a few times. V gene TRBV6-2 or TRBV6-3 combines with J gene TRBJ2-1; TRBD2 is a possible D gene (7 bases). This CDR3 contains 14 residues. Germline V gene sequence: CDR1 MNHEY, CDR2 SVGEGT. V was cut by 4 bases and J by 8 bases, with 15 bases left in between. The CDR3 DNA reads TGTGCCAGCAGTTCCCCCGGGGGGCCCTATGAGCAGTTCTTC. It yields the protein CASSSPGGPYEQFF.

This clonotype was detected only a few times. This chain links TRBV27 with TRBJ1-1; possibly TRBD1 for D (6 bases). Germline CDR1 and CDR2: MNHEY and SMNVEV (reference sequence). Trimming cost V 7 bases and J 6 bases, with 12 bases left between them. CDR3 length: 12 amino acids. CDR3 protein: CASKGGGAEAFF. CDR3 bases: TGTGCCAGCAAAGGGGGTGGGGCTGAAGCTTTCTTT.

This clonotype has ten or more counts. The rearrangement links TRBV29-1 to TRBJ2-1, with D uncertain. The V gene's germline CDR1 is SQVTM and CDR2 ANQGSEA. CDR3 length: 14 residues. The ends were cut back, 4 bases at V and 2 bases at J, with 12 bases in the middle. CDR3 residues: CSVVPSGAYNEQFF. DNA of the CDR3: TGCAGCGTTGTCCCGAGTGGCGCCTACAATGAGCAGTTCTTC.

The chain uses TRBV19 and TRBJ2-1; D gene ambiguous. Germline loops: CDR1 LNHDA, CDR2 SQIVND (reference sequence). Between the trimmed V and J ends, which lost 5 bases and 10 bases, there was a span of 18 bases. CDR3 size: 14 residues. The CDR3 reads CASSAGSSSREQFF. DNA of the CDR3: TGTGCCAGTAGTGCCGGGTCGAGCTCCCGGGAGCAGTTCTTC.

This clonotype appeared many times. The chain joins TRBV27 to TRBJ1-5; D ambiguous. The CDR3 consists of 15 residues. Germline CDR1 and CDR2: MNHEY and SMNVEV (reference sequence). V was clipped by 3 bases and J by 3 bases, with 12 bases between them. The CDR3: CASSLAGRVNQPQHF. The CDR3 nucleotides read TGTGCCAGCAGTTTGGCTGGACGGGTCAATCAGCCCCAGCATTTT.

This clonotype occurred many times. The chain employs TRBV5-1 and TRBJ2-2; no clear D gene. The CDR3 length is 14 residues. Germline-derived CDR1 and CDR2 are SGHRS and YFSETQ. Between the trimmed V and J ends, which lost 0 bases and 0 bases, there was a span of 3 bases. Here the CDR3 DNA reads TGCGCCAGCAGCTTGGACGCGAACACCGGGGAGCTGTTTTTT. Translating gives CASSLDANTGELFF.

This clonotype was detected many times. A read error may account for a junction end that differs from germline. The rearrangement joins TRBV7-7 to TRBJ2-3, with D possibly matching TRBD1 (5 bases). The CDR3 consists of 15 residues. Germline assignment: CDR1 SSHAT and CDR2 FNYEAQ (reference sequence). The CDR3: CASSLAVGQRDTQYF. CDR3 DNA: TGTGCTAGCAGCTTAGCCGTAGGACAAAGAGATACGCAGTATTTT.